This record concerns one T cell receptor beta chain sequence. This sample is part of a study of T cell responses to AZD1222 COVID-19 vaccine. This CDR3 comprises 13 residues. Germline values: CDR1 MNHEY, CDR2 SMNVEV (reference sequence). V shed 6 bases, J shed 9 bases, and the junction held 9 bases outside the gene matches. Sequencing used immunoSEQ multiplex PCR; TCRdb keeps in-frame clones, though not all of them. There are 150,000 to 160,000 clones in the sample; 90% occur only once, and roughly 1.6% lies in the top ten. The rearrangement joins TRBV27 to TRBJ2-3, with TRBD2 matching 7 bases. Material: peripheral blood, obtained 28 days after the second AZD1222 dose. The sequence came from an adult who received the AZD1222 COVID-19 vaccine. The CDR3 is CASSVGGAGTQYF. CDR3 bases: TGTGCCAGCAGCGTGGGGGGAGCGGGAACGCAGTATTTT.